This entry lists 23 T cell receptor beta chains sequenced from one sample in a study of Ad26.COV2.S vaccination and SARS-CoV-2 variants. Some clones are missing from TCRdb's copy, which holds only in-frame ones; the method was immunoSEQ multiplex PCR. This sample has about 350,000 clones, with around 92% found just once. Sequences were derived from peripheral blood, sampled after recovery from COVID-19. The receptors here all came from a human donor who had recovered from COVID-19.

The sample holds a few counts of this clone. The chain couples TRBV6-5 to TRBJ1-1; a possible D gene is TRBD1 (5 bases). The CDR3 loop spans 12 amino acids. Germline lookup yields CDR1 MNHEY and CDR2 SVGAGI. V gave up 0 bases and J gave up 7 bases, with 6 bases separating them. This chain's CDR3 is CASSYSGLEAFF. In DNA, the CDR3 is TGTGCCAGCAGTTACTCGGGGCTTGAAGCTTTCTTT.

The chain joins TRBV3-1 (or the pseudogene TRBV3-2) to TRBJ1-6; D gene unclear. With 1 base removed from V and 6 bases from J, the gap between germline ends came to 7 bases. From germline, CDR1 is LGHDT and CDR2 YNNKEL (reference sequence). The CDR3 sequence is 14 residues long. This chain's CDR3 is CASSQVGFNSPLHF. In DNA, the CDR3 is TGTGCCAGCAGCCAAGTGGGTTTTAATTCACCCCTCCACTTT.

This chain links TRBV10-3 with TRBJ1-6; D is ambiguous. Trimming shortened V by 3 bases and J by 9 bases, and 9 bases separated the two germline ends. Germline V gene sequence: CDR1 ENHRY, CDR2 SYGVKD. The CDR3 is 13 residues long. As DNA, the CDR3 is TGTGCCATCAGTGAAAATGAGGGTTCACCCCTCCACTTT. Encoded protein: CAISENEGSPLHF.

This clone has only one observation. V usage is TRBV6-5 and J usage is TRBJ2-6, with unresolved D. CDR1 and CDR2 from the germline V gene are MNHEY and SVGAGI. V was trimmed by 7 bases and J by 2 bases, leaving 12 bases between them. The CDR3 contains 15 residues. The CDR3 nucleotides are TGTGCCAGCACTCTGGGGTCTGCTGGGGCCAACGTCCTGACTTTC. Its translation is CASTLGSAGANVLTF.

The chain couples TRBV19 to TRBJ1-6; D not certain. Per germline, CDR1 LNHDA and CDR2 SQIVND (reference sequence). V was pared by 6 bases and J by 8 bases, with 17 bases between. The CDR3 is made up of 15 amino acids. Here the CDR3 reads CASSLLRGFHSPLHF. CDR3 bases: TGTGCCAGTAGCCTACTCCGAGGGTTTCATTCACCCCTCCACTTT.

DNA of the CDR3: TGTGCCAGCAGCCAAGAGGGACAGACCTACAATGAGCAGTTCTTC. Protein: CASSQEGQTYNEQFF. The rearrangement joins TRBV3-1 (or the pseudogene TRBV3-2) to TRBJ2-1, with 7 positions matching TRBD1. Germline trimming cut 0 bases from V and 2 bases from J; bases unmatched to any gene: 1. CDR3 length: 15 amino acids. In germline, CDR1 is LGHDT, CDR2 YNNKEL (reference sequence).

The rearrangement joins TRBV6-5 to TRBJ1-5; D is ambiguous. The V gene lost 6 bases and the J gene lost 4 bases, with 10 bases spanning the gap. CDR3 length: 13 residues. In germline, CDR1 is MNHEY, CDR2 SVGAGI. The CDR3 loop is CASRRGTNQPQHF. In DNA, the CDR3 is TGTGCCAGCAGGCGCGGCACTAATCAGCCCCAGCATTTT.

The chain is built from TRBV9 and TRBJ2-3; D could derive from TRBD1 or TRBD2 (6 bases each). Trimming removed 0 bases at V and 2 bases at J, with 10 bases between. Germline assignment: CDR1 SGDLS and CDR2 YYNGEE. The length of the CDR3 is 15 residues. For the CDR3, the DNA is TGTGCCAGCAGCGTAGGGGGGGCTTTCACAGATACGCAGTATTTT. Protein sequence: CASSVGGAFTDTQYF.

The V call is TRBV7-2, the J call TRBJ2-7; D may be TRBD1 (5 bases). The V gene's germline CDR1 is SGHTA and CDR2 FQGNSA. V lost 5 bases to trimming and J lost 5 bases, with 13 bases between them. The CDR3 runs to 13 residues. DNA for the CDR3: TGTGCCAGCAGCGCACAGGATATCGACGAGCAGTACTTC. Translated: CASSAQDIDEQYF.

The J gene is TRBJ2-7, the V gene TRBV12-3 or TRBV12-4, with TRBD1 matching 7 bases. CDR3 length: 13 amino acids. Germline trimming cut 5 bases from V and 1 base from J; bases unmatched to any gene: 2. The CDR3 DNA follows: TGTGCCAGCAGTCAGGGACAGTCCTACGAGCAGTACTTC. This gives the protein CASSQGQSYEQYF.

CDR3 sequence: CASSYGLGAGNQPQHF. CDR3 nucleotide sequence: TGTGCCAGCAGTTACGGGTTAGGGGCAGGTAATCAGCCCCAGCATTTT. The genes are TRBV6-2 or TRBV6-3 and TRBJ1-5; TRBD1 might be the D (5 bases). V shed 2 bases and J shed 4 bases, with 15 bases lying between them. Germline-derived CDR1 and CDR2 are MNHEY and SVGEGT. The CDR3 consists of 16 residues.

This clone came up a few times. Other DNA variants within this sample encode the same CDR3. The chain employs TRBV12-3 or TRBV12-4 and TRBJ1-2; no clear D. V was clipped by 3 bases and J by 2 bases, with 4 bases between them. The CDR3 is 12 amino acids. The CDR3 sequence: CASSFGNYGYTF. CDR3 nucleotide sequence: TGTGCCAGCAGTTTCGGAAACTATGGCTACACCTTC.

This chain joins TRBV21-1 and TRBJ2-7; the D call of TRBD2 is as the table states it, not checked on the DNA. TRBV21-1 counts as a pseudogene. CDR3 size: 14 residues. The CDR3 region is CANLAGETGYEQYF. As DNA, the CDR3 is TGTGCCAACCTAGCGGGGGAGACCGGCTACGAGCAGTACTTC.

The chain uses TRBV7-9 and TRBJ1-6; D perhaps matches TRBD1 (6 bases). Trimming removed 4 bases at V and 9 bases at J, with 16 bases between. The CDR3 extends over 15 amino acids. Germline loops: CDR1 SEHNR, CDR2 FQNEAQ (reference sequence). The CDR3 is CASSSQEGVSSPLHF. For the CDR3, the DNA is TGTGCCAGCAGCTCACAGGAGGGGGTGAGTTCACCCCTCCACTTT.

This clone was detected only once. The J gene is TRBJ2-3, the V gene TRBV18; 8 nucleotides align to TRBD2. The CDR3 loop spans 16 amino acids. CDR1 is KGHSH, CDR2 LQKENI, per germline. After removal of 3 bases from V and 0 bases from J, the junction contained 5 bases not matched to a gene. The chain's CDR3 is CASSPLPGGSTDTQYF. DNA of the CDR3: TGTGCCAGCTCACCTCTGCCGGGGGGGAGCACAGATACGCAGTATTTT. The full variable domain, rest sourced from reference TRBV18 and TRBJ2-3, is NAGVMQNPRHLVRRRGQEARLRCSPMKGHSHVYWYRQLPEEGLKFMVYLQKENIIDESGMPKERFSAEFPKEGPSILRIQQVVRGDSAAYFCASSPLPGGSTDTQYFGPGTRLTVL.

The rearrangement joins TRBV6-5 to TRBJ1-3; 10 positions agree with TRBD1. Losses at the gene ends were 6 bases for V and 7 bases for J; bases not matched to a gene: 9. Germline CDR1 is MNHEY and CDR2 is SVGAGI. This CDR3 spans 15 amino acids. CDR3 bases: TGTGCCAGCAGAGAGGGGACAGGGGATGGGAACACCATATATTTT. Translating it yields CASREGTGDGNTIYF.

The chain carries TRBV27 and TRBJ2-2; 12 bases map to TRBD1. Germline CDR1 and CDR2: MNHEY and SMNVEV (reference sequence). This CDR3 has 16 residues. The V and J ends lost 6 bases and 6 bases, in that order; junction bases with no gene match: 8. The CDR3 protein is CASRELGTGGSGELFF. The CDR3 DNA reads TGTGCCAGCAGAGAGCTTGGGACAGGGGGCTCCGGGGAGCTGTTTTTT.

The chain links TRBV7-9 to TRBJ2-7; 12 nucleotides align to TRBD1. The J segment lost 6 bases and the V segment lost 5 bases, leaving 5 bases of the junction unmatched. The CDR3 spans 14 residues. Germline V lookup: CDR1 SEHNR, CDR2 FQNEAQ (reference sequence). The CDR3 DNA follows: TGTGCCAGCAGCCTCCGGGACAGGGGGCTCGAGCAGTACTTC. Protein: CASSLRDRGLEQYF.

The rearrangement joins TRBV11-2 to TRBJ2-7; 10 nucleotides line up with TRBD1. Germline loops: CDR1 SGHAT, CDR2 FQNNGV. CDR3 length: 15 amino acids. The junction had 3 bases not matched to a gene; V was cut back by 0 bases and J by 4 bases. The CDR3 DNA follows: TGTGCCAGCAGCTTAGAGAGACAGGGGGCTTACGAGCAGTACTTC. Residues: CASSLERQGAYEQYF.

This clone was observed a single time. This chain connects TRBV5-1 to TRBJ2-7; 7 bases agree with TRBD2. The CDR3 spans 16 residues. Germline V CDR1 and CDR2: SGHRS, YFSETQ. The trim removed 2 bases at V and 0 bases at J, leaving 8 bases unmatched. CDR3 region: CASSFILGGSSYEQYF. The CDR3 DNA sequence: TGCGCCAGCAGCTTTATCCTGGGGGGGTCCTCCTACGAGCAGTACTTC.

The chain joins TRBV5-1 to TRBJ2-1; D is possibly TRBD1 (5 bases). Germline V gene data show CDR1 as SGHRS and CDR2 as YFSETQ. The CDR3 runs to 17 residues. The V end was cut by 1 base, the J end by 5 bases, with 19 bases between. CDR3 DNA sequence: TGCGCCAGCAGCTTGTCCTTTCGCACAGGACCTAACAATGAGCAGTTCTTC. It encodes CASSLSFRTGPNNEQFF.

CDR3 residues: CASRGGLITEAFF. In nucleotides, the CDR3 is TGTGCCAGCAGGGGGGGGCTCATCACTGAAGCTTTCTTT. The rearrangement links TRBV2 to TRBJ1-1; weak D call: TRBD1 (6 bases). V lost 6 bases and J 4 bases, leaving 12 bases between the germline ends. Germline loops: CDR1 SNHLY, CDR2 FYNNEI. There are 13 residues in the CDR3.

The genes are TRBV7-8 and TRBJ2-7, with TRBD1 matching over 8 bases. Trimming at V came to 2 bases and at J to 2 bases, leaving 11 bases not matched to a gene. CDR1 SGHVS and CDR2 FQNEAQ come from the germline V gene. CDR3 length: 17 residues. The CDR3 loop reads CASSLLVGGDRPYEQYF. The CDR3 DNA sequence: TGTGCCAGCAGCTTATTAGTAGGTGGGGACAGGCCCTACGAGCAGTACTTC.